Each of the 31 T cell receptor beta chains below was sequenced from the same sample in a study of T cells in Graves' hyperthyroidism and ophthalmopathy. Amplified regions were TCR beta CDR3 sequences from RNA transcripts. With the HTBI primer set, the TCR CDR3 went through a first round of RT-PCR. One entry per CDR3 protein, called by TCRdb with MiXCR from the multiplex PCR reads. This table holds 500,000 to 700,000 distinct CDR3 sequences, around 17% found once. Sequences were obtained from blood. Every receptor here comes from a woman aged 18 to 35 with Graves' hyperthyroidism.

In this sample, this clonotype turned up many times. One junction end disagrees with the germline gene, perhaps due to a read error. The chain links TRBV20-1 to TRBJ1-2; TRBD1 matches at 8 bases. Germline CDR1 is DFQATT and CDR2 is SNEGSKA (reference sequence). The CDR3 is 13 amino acids. CDR3 amino acids: CSAGETGGGGYTF. In nucleotides, the CDR3 is TGCAGTGCTGGAGAAACAGGGGGAGGTGGCTACACCTTC.

The chain combines TRBV6-5 with TRBJ1-1; the match to TRBD1 covers 7 bases. The CDR3 totals 14 residues. Losses at the gene ends were 6 bases for V and 1 base for J; bases not matched to a gene: 5. The germline CDR1 and CDR2 sequences are MNHEY and SVGAGI. The CDR3 DNA reads as TGTGCCAGCAGATACGACAGGGCGAACACTGAAGCTTTCTTT. This sequence encodes CASRYDRANTEAFF.

The chain joins TRBV25-1 to TRBJ2-1; perhaps TRBD2 as D (6 bases). From germline, CDR1 is MGHDK and CDR2 SYGVNS. The CDR3 contains 11 residues. V dropped 4 bases and J dropped 15 bases, with 13 bases sitting between them. The CDR3 spells CASSAGGQVFF. CDR3 nucleotides: TGTGCCAGCAGTGCCGGAGGGCAGGTGTTCTTC.

Only a few counts were recorded for this clonotype. The rearrangement joins TRBV7-9 to TRBJ2-4; D assignment may be TRBD1 or TRBD2 (6 bases each). Deletions cut 5 bases from V and 1 base from J, with 18 bases between. This CDR3 spans 17 amino acids. Per germline, CDR1 SEHNR and CDR2 FQNEAQ (reference sequence). The CDR3 region has the DNA TGTGCCAGCAGCCAAGCGAGGGAAGGGGGGGCCAAAAACATTCAGTACTTC. Protein: CASSQAREGGAKNIQYF.

This clonotype was picked up many times. The CDR3 loop reads CASSAYEQYF. CDR3 nucleotide sequence: TGTGCCAGCAGTGCGTACGAGCAGTACTTC. V is TRBV2 and J is TRBJ2-7, with no clear D. CDR1 and CDR2 (germline): SNHLY, FYNNEI. CDR3 length: 10 residues. V was shortened by 4 bases and J by 4 bases, with 2 bases between the two germline ends.

This clonotype was seen a handful of times. This chain uses TRBV28 with TRBJ1-1; D is uncertain. This CDR3 region has 15 residues. Germline V gene sequence: CDR1 MDHEN, CDR2 SYDVKM. Trimming took off 3 bases at V and 9 bases at J, with 20 bases between the two ends. The CDR3 loop is CASSFPASTGYKAFF. Written as DNA, the CDR3 is TGTGCCAGCAGTTTCCCCGCCTCTACGGGGTACAAAGCTTTCTTT.

On this clonotype itself: One base away lies a much larger clone, so this may be a sequencing read error. The V and J genes are TRBV20-1 and TRBJ2-2; 7 bases map to TRBD1. The CDR3 totals 15 residues. Looked up from germline, CDR1 is DFQATT and CDR2 is SNEGSKA (reference sequence). The DNA of the CDR3 is TGCAGTGCTAGAGATCATGACAGGGATGCCGGGGAGCCGTTTTTT. It specifies CSARDHDRDAGEPFF.

In this sample, this clonotype turned up many times. The rearrangement joins TRBV20-1 to TRBJ2-1; no firm D call. V was shortened by 5 bases and J by 8 bases, with 13 bases between the two germline ends. The germline V gene has CDR1 DFQATT and CDR2 SNEGSKA (reference sequence). This CDR3 is built from 12 residues. The CDR3 DNA is TGCAGTGCTCCTCCCTTCCGCGATGAGCAGTTCTTC. Protein sequence: CSAPPFRDEQFF.

The sample holds many counts of this clonotype. The chain has TRBV10-3 and TRBJ2-7, with D possibly matching TRBD1 (6 bases). CDR3 length: 13 amino acids. The germline V and J ends were trimmed by 7 bases and 1 base, with 11 bases remaining between them. Germline values: CDR1 ENHRY, CDR2 SYGVKD. CDR3: CAITLDSSYEQYF. The CDR3 DNA reads as TGTGCCATCACCTTGGACAGTTCCTACGAGCAGTACTTC.

This clonotype has ten or more counts. The genes are TRBV11-2 and TRBJ2-3, with D tentatively TRBD2 (5 bases). Between the trimmed V and J ends, which lost 0 bases and 6 bases, there was a span of 13 bases. CDR1 and CDR2 from the germline V gene are SGHAT and FQNNGV. CDR3 length equals 15 residues. CDR3 nucleotide sequence: TGTGCCAGCAGCTTAGATCCCCAGAGGAGGGATACGCAGTATTTT. Its protein product is CASSLDPQRRDTQYF.

The gene calls are TRBV5-1 and TRBJ1-1; TRBD1 aligns across 12 bases. The CDR3 spans 16 residues. Looked up from germline, CDR1 is SGHRS and CDR2 is YFSETQ. Unmatched junction bases numbered 6, after V lost 0 bases and J lost 6 bases. The CDR3 spells CASSLEGTGGSAEAFF. Written as DNA, the CDR3 is TGCGCCAGCAGCTTGGAAGGGACAGGGGGCTCGGCTGAAGCTTTCTTT. Drawing the rest from reference TRBV5-1 and TRBJ1-1, the complete variable domain is KAGVTQTPRYLIKTRGQQVTLSCSPISGHRSVSWYQQTPGQGLQFLFEYFSETQRNKGNFPGRFSGRQFSNSRSEMNVSTLELGDSALYLCASSLEGTGGSAEAFFGQGTRLTVV.

This clonotype was seen only a few times. The gene calls are TRBV18 and TRBJ2-7, with a tentative D call TRBD1 (5 bases). The V and J ends lost 2 bases and 2 bases respectively, with 13 bases between them. The CDR3 sequence is 15 residues long. Germline CDR1 and CDR2: KGHSH and LQKENI. CDR3 amino acids: CASSPFVQDTYEQYF. In DNA, the CDR3 is TGTGCCAGCTCACCATTCGTACAGGATACCTACGAGCAGTACTTC.

This clonotype was counted ten times or more. This sequence joins TRBV20-1 and TRBJ1-6, with D possibly being TRBD1 (6 bases). The CDR3 totals 14 residues. Deletions cut 1 base from V and 8 bases from J, with 12 bases between. Germline CDR1 reads DFQATT; CDR2 reads SNEGSKA (reference sequence). The CDR3 DNA follows: TGCAGTGCTAGAGGGGGTTACAGGGATTCACCCCTCCACTTT. It translates to CSARGGYRDSPLHF.

This clonotype was seen repeatedly, ten times or more. This chain uses TRBV5-1 with TRBJ2-1; TRBD1 matches at 9 bases. The CDR3 extends over 16 amino acids. J gave up 7 bases and V 0 bases, and 8 bases lay outside the gene matches. Germline assignment: CDR1 SGHRS and CDR2 YFSETQ. DNA for the CDR3: TGCGCCAGCAGCTTGGTCCCGGGACAGGGTAGGAATGAGCAGTTCTTC. As protein: CASSLVPGQGRNEQFF. The entire variable domain, with the rest obtained from reference TRBV5-1 and TRBJ2-1, is as follows: KAGVTQTPRYLIKTRGQQVTLSCSPISGHRSVSWYQQTPGQGLQFLFEYFSETQRNKGNFPGRFSGRQFSNSRSEMNVSTLELGDSALYLCASSLVPGQGRNEQFFGPGTRLTVL.

V is TRBV10-2 and J is TRBJ1-1; D is possibly TRBD1 (6 bases). This CDR3 has 13 residues. Germline V gives CDR1 WSHSY, CDR2 SAAADI. V lost 2 bases and J lost 6, with 10 bases in between. The CDR3 here is CASSEGAGAEAFF. As DNA, the CDR3 is TGCGCCAGCAGTGAGGGGGCAGGGGCTGAAGCTTTCTTT.

This clonotype was counted ten times or more. This rearrangement joins TRBV20-1 to TRBJ2-7, with D unclear. Germline V gene lookup returns CDR1 DFQATT and CDR2 SNEGSKA (reference sequence). Trimming took 3 bases from V and 4 from J, leaving 16 bases between them. The CDR3 runs to 14 residues. CDR3 coding DNA: TGCAGTGCTAGGGGCCTTACCCTAATTTACGAGCAGTACTTC. Translation gives CSARGLTLIYEQYF.

This clonotype showed up many times. This CDR3 reads CASSFPPSYEQYF. The DNA for the CDR3 is TGTGCCAGCAGTTTCCCCCCTTCCTACGAGCAGTACTTC. This rearrangement joins TRBV28 to TRBJ2-7, with D unresolved. The CDR3 has 13 residues. The germline V gene has CDR1 MDHEN and CDR2 SYDVKM. Deletions cut 3 bases from V and 1 base from J, with 7 bases between.

This clonotype was seen at least ten times. Written as DNA, the CDR3 is TGTGCCAGCAGCTCACTAGCGGGAGAGGTGAATGAGCAGTTCTTC. Protein: CASSSLAGEVNEQFF. V is TRBV4-2 and J is TRBJ2-1; 11 nucleotides match TRBD2. The germline V gene has CDR1 LGHNA and CDR2 YNFKEQ. V lost 5 bases and J lost 7; bases outside the gene matches: 7. This CDR3 has 15 residues.

The chain recombines TRBV5-1 with TRBJ1-5; D not certain. The CDR3 runs to 13 residues. CDR1 SGHRS and CDR2 YFSETQ come from the germline V gene. Trimming took 0 bases from V and 10 from J, leaving 11 bases between them. CDR3 loop: CASSLAWGEPQHF. CDR3 DNA sequence: TGCGCCAGCAGCTTGGCCTGGGGAGAACCCCAGCATTTT.

This clonotype has at least ten counts. The chain couples TRBV2 to TRBJ2-3; TRBD1 agrees at 8 bases. J gave up 0 bases and V 7 bases, and 3 bases lay outside the gene matches. Germline loops: CDR1 SNHLY, CDR2 FYNNEI. This CDR3 has 14 residues. CDR3 in DNA: TGTGCCAGCAACAGGGGGACTAGCACAGATACGCAGTATTTT. It specifies CASNRGTSTDTQYF.

This clonotype showed up just a few times. The chain combines TRBV19 with TRBJ1-5; unclear D gene. Trimming pared 7 bases from V and 6 bases from J, leaving 19 bases between. Germline CDR1 LNHDA, CDR2 SQIVND (reference sequence). The CDR3 has 15 amino acids. This CDR3 reads CASTAALGRGQPQHF. In DNA form, the CDR3 reads TGTGCCAGTACCGCGGCGCTGGGCCGGGGTCAGCCCCAGCATTTT. The full variable domain, completed using reference TRBV19 and TRBJ1-5, is DGGITQSPKYLFRKEGQNVTLSCEQNLNHDAMYWYRQDPGQGLRLIYYSQIVNDFQKGDIAEGYSVSREKKESFPLTVTSAQKNPTAFYLCASTAALGRGQPQHFGDGTRLSIL.

This clonotype was seen at least ten times. V and J are TRBV7-3 and TRBJ1-5; D is ambiguous. There are 17 residues in the CDR3. V was shortened by 5 bases and J by 5 bases, with 22 bases between the two germline ends. Germline V gene data show CDR1 as SGHTA and CDR2 as FQGTGA. The CDR3 nucleotides are TGTGCCAGCAGCCCCCCTTGGGGTTACTATACGGATCAGCCCCAGCATTTT. This codes for CASSPPWGYYTDQPQHF.

This clonotype was detected a few times. V gene TRBV18 combines with J gene TRBJ1-3; D is undetermined. Trimming left V 2 bases short and J 2 bases short, with 7 bases between. CDR1 and CDR2 (germline): KGHSH, LQKENI. The CDR3 is 14 amino acids. CDR3 sequence reads: CASSPRETGNTIYF. CDR3 DNA sequence: TGTGCCAGCTCACCAAGGGAAACTGGAAACACCATATATTTT.

V usage is TRBV7-8 and J usage is TRBJ1-5; D ambiguous. The germline gives CDR1 SGHVS, CDR2 FQNEAQ. This CDR3 spans 13 amino acids. Trimming pared 7 bases from V and 0 bases from J, leaving 7 bases between. CDR3 loop: CASTDLSNQPQHF. The CDR3 DNA is TGTGCCAGCACCGACCTTAGCAATCAGCCCCAGCATTTT.

The rearrangement links TRBV4-1 to TRBJ1-5, with 11 positions matching TRBD1. The length of the CDR3 is 20 residues. V trimming: 1 base; J trimming: 0 bases; junction bases outside the gene matches: 11. CDR1 MGHRA and CDR2 YSYEKL come from the germline V gene. The CDR3 DNA is TGCGCCAGCAGCCAAGCACTCGGGACAGGGGGGGGAGATAGCAATCAGCCCCAGCATTTT. Translating gives CASSQALGTGGGDSNQPQHF.

In this sample, this clonotype turned up a few times. The chain uses TRBV7-2 and TRBJ2-7; 10 positions match TRBD1. V was pared by 3 bases and J by 0 bases, with 8 bases of the junction left unmatched. The germline V gene encodes CDR1 SGHTA and CDR2 FQGNSA. This CDR3 is built from 17 residues. CDR3 nucleotides: TGTGCCAGCAGCTTTGGGGACAGGGGAATTAGCTCCTACGAGCAGTACTTC. Protein: CASSFGDRGISSYEQYF.

This clonotype has a handful of counts. V gene TRBV13 combines with J gene TRBJ2-5, with 10 nucleotides matching TRBD1. The CDR3 runs 21 residues. Germline loops: CDR1 PRHDT, CDR2 FYEKMQ (reference sequence). The junction had 25 bases not matched to a gene; V was cut back by 4 bases and J by 5 bases. CDR3 loop: CASSSSSAFAGTGARGETQYF. DNA of the CDR3: TGTGCCAGCAGCTCTTCCTCGGCATTCGCGGGGACAGGGGCAAGAGGGGAGACCCAGTACTTC.

V usage is TRBV20-1 and J usage is TRBJ1-6; weak D call: TRBD1 (6 bases). Trimming shortened V by 6 bases and J by 7 bases, and 25 bases separated the two germline ends. CDR3 length equals 17 residues. Germline V gene data show CDR1 as DFQATT and CDR2 as SNEGSKA (reference sequence). As DNA, the CDR3 is TGCAGTGCCTCCGGACAGAGGCCCACCGGCTGGAATTCACCCCTCCACTTT. Translated, it gives CSASGQRPTGWNSPLHF.

This clonotype came up once. The chain uses TRBV12-3 or TRBV12-4 and TRBJ1-6; a possible D gene is TRBD1 (6 bases). V lost 6 bases and J lost 5, with 14 bases in between. CDR3 size: 15 residues. Here the CDR3 DNA reads TGTGCCAGCAGCGGCGGGGGCTTAAATAATTCACCCCTCCACTTT. Its translation: CASSGGGLNNSPLHF.

This clonotype was seen only a few times. The rearrangement uses TRBV3-1 and TRBJ2-7; 9 nucleotides agree with TRBD1. Germline assignment: CDR1 LGHDT and CDR2 YNNKEL (reference sequence). The CDR3 loop spans 16 amino acids. The ends lost 0 bases at V and 7 bases at J; junction bases unmatched: 10. This CDR3 reads CASSQDGGQGGGEQYF. In DNA, the CDR3 is TGTGCCAGCAGCCAAGATGGGGGACAGGGAGGCGGAGAGCAGTACTTC.

This clonotype showed up many times. The chain uses TRBV2 and TRBJ2-2; no reliable D call. V lost 7 bases and J 8 bases, leaving 17 bases between the germline ends. Germline CDR1 reads SNHLY; CDR2 reads FYNNEI. This CDR3 comprises 14 residues. The DNA for the CDR3 is TGTGCCAGCAAGGTCCTGGTGGGCGGTGGGGAGCTGTTTTTT. Protein: CASKVLVGGGELFF.